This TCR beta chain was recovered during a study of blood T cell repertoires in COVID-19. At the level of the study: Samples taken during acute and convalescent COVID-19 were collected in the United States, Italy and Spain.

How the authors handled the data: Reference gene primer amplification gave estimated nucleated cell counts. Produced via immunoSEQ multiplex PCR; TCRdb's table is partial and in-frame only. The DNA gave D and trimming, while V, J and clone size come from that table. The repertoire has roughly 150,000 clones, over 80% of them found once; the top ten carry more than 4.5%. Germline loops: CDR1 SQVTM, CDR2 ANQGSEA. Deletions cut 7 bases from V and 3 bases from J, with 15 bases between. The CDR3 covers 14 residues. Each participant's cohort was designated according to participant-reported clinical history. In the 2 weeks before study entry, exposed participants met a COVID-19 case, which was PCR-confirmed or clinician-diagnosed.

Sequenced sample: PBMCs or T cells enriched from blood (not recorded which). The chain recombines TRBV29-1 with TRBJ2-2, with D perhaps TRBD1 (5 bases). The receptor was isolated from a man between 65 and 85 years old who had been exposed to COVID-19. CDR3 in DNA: TGCAGCGCCCGAGGACCAGGGCACACCGGGGAGCTGTTTTTT. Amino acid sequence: CSARGPGHTGELFF.